This T cell receptor beta chain was captured in a study of identical twins. This clonotype was counted a few times. Trimming removed 6 bases from V and 4 bases from J; junction bases left unmatched: 6. This CDR3 has 13 amino acids. The germline gives CDR1 DFQATT, CDR2 SNEGSKA (reference sequence). TCRdb called the 5' RACE reads again in MiXCR, with one record for every CDR3 protein. The data show about 530,000 distinct CDR3 sequences, 13% to 15% seen once. The same data also went into a second study, on yellow fever vaccine responses in identical twins.

Sequences were obtained from CD4+ T cells sorted from blood. The chain carries TRBV20-1 and TRBJ1-5; 7 bases fit TRBD1. The source is a woman aged 18-29 years in good health. The CDR3: CSAGTEGNQPQHF. The CDR3 DNA follows: TGCAGTGCAGGGACAGAAGGTAATCAGCCCCAGCATTTT.